The next 7 T cell receptor beta chains were all read from a single sample in a study of T cell clonality in common variable immunodeficiency. Measured with immunoSEQ multiplex PCR; TCRdb has only the in-frame clones, and not every one. The sample lists some 60,000 clones, none appearing once, the ten largest making up 1.6%. Sequences were obtained from peripheral blood mononuclear cells. These receptors originate from a person between 18 and 70 years old in good health.

This clone showed up many times. With the read ending 3 residues before the CDR3 end, the germline J gene is used to fill in that end. The rearrangement uses TRBV4-1 and TRBJ2-1, with 8 bases lining up with TRBD1. The V gene end was trimmed by 1 base and the J gene end by 7 bases; junction bases not matched to a gene: 6. Germline V lookup: CDR1 MGHRA, CDR2 YSYEKL. The CDR3 has 15 amino acids. The part of the CDR3 DNA that was read is TGCGCCAGCAGCCAAGTCCAGGGGGCGCTTAATGAG. As protein: CASSQVQGALNE. The CDR3 as a whole reads CASSQVQGALNEQFF.

This clone was counted many times. The CDR3 end falls 3 residues outside the read, so it is completed with the germline J gene. The chain has TRBV5-6 and TRBJ1-5, with 7 bases lining up with TRBD1. Germline lookup yields CDR1 SGHDT and CDR2 YYEEEE. The length of the CDR3 is 15 residues. V lost 3 bases to trimming and J lost 2 bases; unmatched junction nucleotides: 5. The DNA read from the CDR3 is TGTGCCAGCAGCTCCACCGGGACAGGCAATCAGCCC. Encoded protein: CASSSTGTGNQP. The entire CDR3 sequence reads CASSSTGTGNQPQHF.

This clone was counted at least ten times. Read coverage stops 3 residues before the CDR3 terminus; the germline J gene supplies the remainder. This chain uses TRBV10-3 with TRBJ2-1, with 7 bases that match TRBD2. The CDR3 is 12 amino acids. With V trimmed by 3 bases and J by 8 bases, 1 base remained unmatched. CDR1 and CDR2 (germline): ENHRY, SYGVKD. The CDR3 reads CAISDRGDEQFF. CDR3 DNA, as far as it was read: TGTGCCATCAGTGACCGGGGGGATGAG.

This clone showed up many times. At one end the junction does not follow the germline gene, possibly because of a read error. The read ends 3 residues early relative to the CDR3; the germline J gene fills the gap. The chain has TRBV7-7 and TRBJ2-1, with 9 positions matching TRBD1. The CDR3 runs 16 residues. CDR1 and CDR2 from the germline V gene are SSHAT and FNYEAQ (reference sequence). The CDR3 region is CASSLSGTGNSNEQFF. The CDR3 DNA, read in part, is TGTGCTAGCAGCTTATCCGGGACAGGGAACAGCAATGAG.

Many counts were recorded for this clone. With the read ending 3 residues before the CDR3 end, the germline J gene is used to fill in that end. The chain employs TRBV20-1 and TRBJ2-3, with D possibly being TRBD2 (5 bases). V was clipped by 3 bases and J by 0 bases, with 19 bases between them. The CDR3 contains 17 residues. Per germline, CDR1 DFQATT and CDR2 SNEGSKA (reference sequence). CDR3 DNA, as far as it was read: TGCAGTGCTAGTTCGGATAGGCGCGGGTCTAGCACAGATACG. This translates into CSASSDRRGSSTDT. The CDR3, in full, reads CSASSDRRGSSTDTQYF.

This clone was seen at least ten times. The read is 3 residues too short to cover the CDR3 end, so that end is filled in from the germline J gene. V usage is TRBV7-8 and J usage is TRBJ2-7, with 10 bases matching TRBD1. With 5 bases clipped from V and 4 bases from J, the junction kept 5 bases outside the gene matches. The CDR3 contains 14 residues. CDR1 and CDR2 (germline): SGHVS, FQNEAQ. CDR3 region: CASSPGDRGYEQYF. The covered CDR3 bases are TGTGCCAGCAGCCCGGGGGACAGGGGTTACGAG.

Many counts were recorded for this clone. The read finishes 3 residues shy of the CDR3 end, and the germline J gene is used to complete it. This chain connects TRBV10-3 to TRBJ1-1, with D perhaps matching TRBD1 (6 bases). The V gene's germline CDR1 is ENHRY and CDR2 SYGVKD. The CDR3 is 15 amino acids. V lost 6 bases, J lost 1 base, and 15 bases lay in between. Here the CDR3 reads CAIRKGGIRNTEAFF. CDR3 bases read: TGTGCCATCAGAAAGGGGGGGATCCGGAACACTGAA.